The next 24 T cell receptor beta chains were all read from a single sample in a study of cytomegalovirus exposure and HLA in healthy donors. PCR used 60 Vbeta primers and 13 Jbeta primers. Assay used: immunoSEQ multiplex PCR; TCRdb lists only in-frame clones, some missing. The sample has 90,000 to 120,000 clones, 78% seen once. Sample: PBMCs. Receptor source: a middle-aged woman in good health and CMV-seronegative.

This chain connects TRBV7-8 to TRBJ2-3; a weak D match, TRBD2 (6 bases). From germline, CDR1 is SGHVS and CDR2 FQNEAQ. The V and J ends lost 5 bases and 2 bases respectively, with 11 bases between them. This CDR3 region has 14 residues. The CDR3 region is CASSGGLHTDTQYF. The CDR3 nucleotides read TGTGCCAGCAGCGGGGGACTCCACACAGATACGCAGTATTTT.

The chain uses TRBV9 and TRBJ2-3; 8 bases align to TRBD1. Per germline, CDR1 SGDLS and CDR2 YYNGEE. There are 13 residues in the CDR3. V gave up 3 bases and J gave up 6 bases; unmatched junction bases: 3. This chain's CDR3 is CASSGQGRDTQYF. The CDR3 nucleotides are TGTGCCAGCAGCGGACAGGGGAGGGATACGCAGTATTTT.

This rearrangement joins TRBV27 to TRBJ1-1; 9 positions match TRBD1. The CDR3 consists of 14 residues. The germline gives CDR1 MNHEY, CDR2 SMNVEV (reference sequence). V lost 5 bases, J lost 1 base, and 2 bases stayed unmatched. The CDR3 here is CASSIQGANTEAFF. The CDR3 nucleotides are TGTGCCAGCAGTATACAGGGGGCGAACACTGAAGCTTTCTTT.

V and J are TRBV7-9 and TRBJ2-7, with TRBD1 matching 10 bases. The germline V gene has CDR1 SEHNR and CDR2 FQNEAQ (reference sequence). This CDR3 spans 16 amino acids. Trimming cost V 4 bases and J 5 bases; bases outside gene matches: 11. The DNA of the CDR3 is TGTGCCAGCAGCTACGGTCTGGGACAGGGGACGCACGAGCAGTACTTC. Its translation: CASSYGLGQGTHEQYF.

This sequence joins TRBV19 and TRBJ1-2, with D possibly TRBD1 on 5 matching bases. V shed 7 bases and J shed 7 bases, with 16 bases lying between them. Germline V gene lookup returns CDR1 LNHDA and CDR2 SQIVND (reference sequence). The CDR3 length is 13 residues. The CDR3 nucleotides read TGTGCCAGTACCGCCCGACAGTCATCTGGCTACACCTTC. It encodes CASTARQSSGYTF.

The rearrangement links TRBV11-3 to TRBJ2-7; D unclear. Germline V gene sequence: CDR1 SGHNT, CDR2 YENEEA. This CDR3 is built from 13 residues. V was clipped by 3 bases and J by 6 bases, with 12 bases between them. CDR3 in DNA: TGTGCCAGCAGCTTTCACGTTACAAGCGAGCAGTACTTC. Amino acid sequence: CASSFHVTSEQYF.

The CDR3 DNA sequence: TGTGCCAGCACCTACCGGGGGCTAGCGGGAGATACGCAGTATTTT. Translation gives CASTYRGLAGDTQYF. V usage is TRBV9 and J usage is TRBJ2-3; 8 bases match TRBD2. Germline V gives CDR1 SGDLS, CDR2 YYNGEE. The CDR3 covers 15 residues. J lost 5 bases, V lost 6 bases, and 11 bases had no gene match.

The sample holds a few counts of this clone. The chain recombines TRBV15 with TRBJ2-1; 7 bases agree with TRBD1. Per the germline V gene, CDR1 is LNHNV and CDR2 is YYDKDF (reference sequence). The CDR3 has 14 residues. Trimming took 2 bases from V and 5 from J; bases not matched to a gene: 3. The CDR3 DNA reads as TGTGCCACCAGCAGATGGGACAGCAACAATGAGCAGTTCTTC. It is translated as CATSRWDSNNEQFF.

CDR3 protein: CASSATGDYGYTF. In nucleotides, the CDR3 is TGTGCCAGCAGTGCGACAGGAGACTATGGCTACACCTTC. The genes are TRBV25-1 and TRBJ1-2, with a weak D call TRBD1 (6 bases). Germline V CDR1 and CDR2: MGHDK, SYGVNS. Between the trimmed V and J ends, which lost 4 bases and 3 bases, there was a span of 9 bases. The CDR3 contains 13 residues.

The chain couples TRBV7-8 to TRBJ1-3, with 10 bases matching TRBD1. The CDR3 is made up of 16 amino acids. Per germline, CDR1 SGHVS and CDR2 FQNEAQ. V shed 5 bases and J 7 bases; nucleotides not matched to a gene: 11. CDR3 bases: TGTGCCAGCAGCCCGCGCACGGGACAGGGGTATAACACCATATATTTT. Translated, it gives CASSPRTGQGYNTIYF.

As DNA, the CDR3 is TGTGCCAGCAGCTTAGAGGTACAACCCTACAATGAGCAGTTCTTC. Translating it yields CASSLEVQPYNEQFF. The chain couples TRBV7-3 to TRBJ2-1; D call uncertain. The V end was cut by 2 bases, the J end by 2 bases, with 10 bases between. This CDR3 comprises 15 residues. The germline CDR1 and CDR2 sequences are SGHTA and FQGTGA.

J is TRBJ2-3 and V is TRBV27, with unresolved D. Germline loops: CDR1 MNHEY, CDR2 SMNVEV (reference sequence). Trimming cost V 4 bases and J 0 bases, with 17 bases left between them. The CDR3 runs to 17 residues. CDR3: CASSSFRSSISTDTQYF. CDR3 bases: TGTGCCAGCAGTTCCTTCAGGTCCTCGATTAGCACAGATACGCAGTATTTT.

V and J are TRBV27 and TRBJ2-3; no definite D call. The CDR3 is made up of 15 amino acids. The V end lost 5 bases, the J end lost 0 bases, and 12 bases lay between the germline ends. Germline loops: CDR1 MNHEY, CDR2 SMNVEV (reference sequence). The CDR3 bases are TGTGCCAGCAGTCCCCCTGCCAGAAGCACAGATACGCAGTATTTT. Amino acids: CASSPPARSTDTQYF.

This chain links TRBV29-1 with TRBJ2-2, with TRBD1 matching over 9 bases. The J segment lost 8 bases and the V segment lost 4 bases, leaving 14 bases of the junction unmatched. This CDR3 region has 16 residues. CDR1 SQVTM and CDR2 ANQGSEA come from the germline V gene. The CDR3 here is CSVGGGTGKSGGELFF. The CDR3 DNA is TGCAGCGTTGGTGGCGGGACAGGGAAATCGGGGGGGGAGCTGTTTTTT.

The gene calls are TRBV4-3 and TRBJ2-2; TRBD1 matches 9 bases. Germline V lookup: CDR1 LGHNA, CDR2 YSLEER. The CDR3 extends over 16 amino acids. Trimming took 5 bases from V and 0 from J; bases not matched to a gene: 4. The DNA of the CDR3 is TGCGCCAGCAGCTCCGGGACAGGGTCGAACACCGGGGAGCTGTTTTTT. It codes for CASSSGTGSNTGELFF.

The CDR3 DNA sequence: TGTGCCAGTAGCCCAGGACTGACGCGAGGTGAAAAACTGTTTTTT. Its protein is CASSPGLTRGEKLFF. The chain combines TRBV19 with TRBJ1-4; D call uncertain. Trimming cost V 6 bases and J 7 bases, with 18 bases left between them. Germline CDR1 is LNHDA and CDR2 is SQIVND (reference sequence). This CDR3 contains 15 residues.

This chain connects TRBV7-2 to TRBJ2-7, with D tentatively TRBD1 (6 bases). V lost 1 base and J 1 base, leaving 14 bases between the germline ends. The CDR3 runs 16 residues. The V gene's germline CDR1 is SGHTA and CDR2 FQGNSA. CDR3 in amino acids: CASSLDHRAFSYEQYF. CDR3 sequence (DNA): TGTGCCAGCAGCTTAGATCACAGGGCGTTTTCCTACGAGCAGTACTTC.

Here the CDR3 reads CASSLDSTGGTSYEQYF. The CDR3 nucleotides read TGTGCCAGCAGTTTAGACTCGACAGGGGGCACCTCCTACGAGCAGTACTTC. The chain uses TRBV28 and TRBJ2-5; 10 nucleotides match TRBD1. The end of the DNA is better explained by TRBJ2-7, so the J call may be wrong. The germline gives CDR1 MDHEN, CDR2 SYDVKM. The CDR3 has 17 residues.

This clone was seen only once. The chain uses TRBV28 and TRBJ2-7; 9 bases are a match to TRBD2. The junction had 14 bases not matched to a gene; V was cut back by 7 bases and J by 4 bases. Germline-derived CDR1 and CDR2 are MDHEN and SYDVKM. The CDR3 spans 16 residues. The CDR3 DNA follows: TGTGCCAGCACTCCCGCGGGGGGGGAATACTCGTACGAGCAGTACTTC. Protein sequence: CASTPAGGEYSYEQYF. Full variable domain (rest looked up from reference TRBV28 and TRBJ2-7): DVKVTQSSRYLVKRTGEKVFLECVQDMDHENMFWYRQDPGLGLRLIYFSYDVKMKEKGDIPEGYSVSREKKERFSLILESASTNQTSMYLCASTPAGGEYSYEQYFGPGTRLTVT.

This clone was detected a few times. CDR3 protein: CASSFGLVLGRLAGAGDTGELFF. The CDR3 DNA sequence: TGTGCCAGCAGTTTCGGTCTTGTTCTAGGGAGGCTAGCGGGAGCCGGGGACACCGGGGAGCTGTTTTTT. The gene calls are TRBV28 and TRBJ2-2; 10 bases line up with TRBD2. This CDR3 spans 23 amino acids. Germline assignment: CDR1 MDHEN and CDR2 SYDVKM. J was trimmed by 3 bases and V by 3 bases; bases with no gene match: 25.

The V gene is TRBV18, the J gene TRBJ2-7; D might be TRBD2 (5 bases). The germline V and J ends were trimmed by 3 bases and 0 bases, with 15 bases remaining between them. The CDR3 extends over 16 amino acids. Germline CDR1 KGHSH, CDR2 LQKENI. CDR3 nucleotide sequence: TGTGCCAGCTCACCCTCGTCATATCGGGACTCCTACGAGCAGTACTTC. It specifies CASSPSSYRDSYEQYF.

On this clone: One end of the junction does not line up with germline, which may come from a read error. The rearrangement links TRBV7-9 to TRBJ2-5, with D perhaps TRBD1 (5 bases). From germline, CDR1 is SEHNR and CDR2 FQNEAQ (reference sequence). The CDR3 length is 14 residues. Here the CDR3 reads CSSSLVGAGETQYF. CDR3 in DNA: TGTTCCAGCAGCTTAGTAGGGGCAGGGGAGACCCAGTACTTC.

The chain recombines TRBV9 with TRBJ2-1; no clear D gene. In germline, CDR1 is SGDLS, CDR2 YYNGEE. V was trimmed by 2 bases and J by 2 bases, leaving 8 bases between them. This CDR3 has 14 amino acids. The CDR3 DNA reads TGTGCCAGCAGCGTCGGCAGGCCCTACAATGAGCAGTTCTTC. This gives the protein CASSVGRPYNEQFF.

The V gene is TRBV4-3, the J gene TRBJ2-7; D is uncertain. Germline CDR1 and CDR2: LGHNA and YSLEER. With 2 bases removed from V and 3 bases from J, the gap between germline ends came to 14 bases. The CDR3 length is 15 residues. The CDR3 coding sequence is TGCGCCAGCAGCCAATTTTTCGCTACCAACTACGAGCAGTACTTC. Translated, it gives CASSQFFATNYEQYF.